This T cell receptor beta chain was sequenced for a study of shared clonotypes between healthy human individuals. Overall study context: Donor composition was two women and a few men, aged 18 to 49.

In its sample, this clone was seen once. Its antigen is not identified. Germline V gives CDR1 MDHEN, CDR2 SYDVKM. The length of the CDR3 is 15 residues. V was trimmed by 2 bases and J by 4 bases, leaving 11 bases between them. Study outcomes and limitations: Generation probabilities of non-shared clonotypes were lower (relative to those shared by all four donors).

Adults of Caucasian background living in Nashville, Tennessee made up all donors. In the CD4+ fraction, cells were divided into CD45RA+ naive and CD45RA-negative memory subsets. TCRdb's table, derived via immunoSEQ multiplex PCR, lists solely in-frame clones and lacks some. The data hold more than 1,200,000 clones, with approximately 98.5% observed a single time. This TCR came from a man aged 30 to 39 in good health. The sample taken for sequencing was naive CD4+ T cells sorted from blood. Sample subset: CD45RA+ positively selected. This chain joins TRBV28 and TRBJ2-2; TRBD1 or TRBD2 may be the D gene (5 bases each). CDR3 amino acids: CASSLPQGATGELFF. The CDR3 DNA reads TGTGCCAGCAGTTTACCCCAGGGAGCCACCGGGGAGCTGTTTTTT. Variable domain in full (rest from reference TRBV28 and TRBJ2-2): DVKVTQSSRYLVKRTGEKVFLECVQDMDHENMFWYRQDPGLGLRLIYFSYDVKMKEKGDIPEGYSVSREKKERFSLILESASTNQTSMYLCASSLPQGATGELFFGEGSRLTVL.